This T cell receptor beta chain was observed in a study of shared clonotypes between healthy human individuals. At the level of the study: Each donor had three CD4 naive, three CD4 memory, two CD8 naive and one CD8 memory plate.

Notes on the study in general: For naive CD4 cells, roughly 5.5% of clonotypes were shared across a handful of donors. Naive subsets typically showed greater estimated richness than memory subsets.

Deep-level running was used for the assay. TCRdb's copy holds only in-frame clones and misses some; the assay was immunoSEQ multiplex PCR. The sample contains some 2.4 million clones, 93% of which appear only once. The CDR3 is 13 amino acids. The trim removed 2 bases at V and 6 bases at J, leaving 4 bases unmatched. Looked up from germline, CDR1 is SGHDT and CDR2 is YYEEEE. On this clone: Its target is not known.

The sequence came from a man aged 18 to 35 in good health. Some clones in this sample may be carry-over from other donors' samples. Sequences were obtained from naive CD4+ T cells from PBMCs. The subset was: CD45RA+ positively selected. This rearrangement joins TRBV5-6 to TRBJ2-7, with 8 bases that match TRBD1. The CDR3 DNA sequence: TGTGCCAGCAGCTTTACGACAGGGGTCGAGCAGTACTTC. Protein sequence: CASSFTTGVEQYF.